This T cell receptor beta chain emerged from a study of regulatory T cells in long-lasting Graves disease. Overall study: Graves' patients with a new diagnosis had received antithyroid drugs under 3 months.

Construction of the TCR beta libraries employed iRepertoire HTBI primers in conjunction with Arm-PCR of CDR3 regions. Each CDR3 protein gets one entry after TCRdb re-called the multiplex PCR reads with MiXCR. This sample carries about 220,000 distinct CDR3 sequences, approximately 20% of them seen once, and the ten largest clones take about 20%. V shed 0 bases and J shed 2 bases, with 13 bases lying between them. Germline CDR1 is DFQATT and CDR2 is SNEGSKA (reference sequence). This CDR3 spans 15 amino acids. This clonotype was picked up many times. The time point: newly diagnosed GD, antithyroid drugs for less than 3 months. Isolated PBMC RNA provided the starting material for the TCR library.

The chain employs TRBV20-1 and TRBJ2-5; D might be TRBD2 (7 bases). This receptor was taken from a female donor with Graves disease. The sequencing here drew on peripheral blood mononuclear cells (PBMCs), taken at new diagnosis, from a patient treated with antithyroid drugs. The CDR3 DNA reads TGCAGTGCTAGAGATCAGCGGGACATACAAGAGACCCAGTACTTC. This sequence encodes CSARDQRDIQETQYF.